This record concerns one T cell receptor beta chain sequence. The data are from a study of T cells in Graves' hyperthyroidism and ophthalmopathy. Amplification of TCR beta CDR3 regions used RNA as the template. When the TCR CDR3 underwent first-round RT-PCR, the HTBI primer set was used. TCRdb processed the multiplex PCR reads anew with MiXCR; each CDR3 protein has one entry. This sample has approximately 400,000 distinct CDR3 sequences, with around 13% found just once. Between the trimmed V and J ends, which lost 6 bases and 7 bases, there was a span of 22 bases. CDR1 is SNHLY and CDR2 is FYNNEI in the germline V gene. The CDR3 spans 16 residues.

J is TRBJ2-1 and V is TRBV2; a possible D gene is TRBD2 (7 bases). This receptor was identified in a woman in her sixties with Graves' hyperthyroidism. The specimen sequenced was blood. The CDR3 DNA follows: TGTGCCAGCAGAGGCCCGGGGGGCGGGAGTATTAATGAGCAGTTCTTC. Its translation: CASRGPGGGSINEQFF.